Following are 19 T cell receptor beta chains from one sample sequenced in a study of human T cells and chemical hapten exposure. Using its own MiXCR run on the RACE reads, TCRdb lists one record per CDR3 protein. The sample has 70,000 to 80,000 distinct CDR3 sequences, 25% to 40% seen once. Time point specified: patch test 1, 2 weeks after DPC sensitization. Treatment reported: therapeutic diphenylcyclopropenone sensitization with weekly scalp DPC. The source was whole blood, collected in connection with sensitization to the hapten diphenylcyclopropenone (DPC). The receptors originated from a man aged 40-50 years with alopecia areata. Some clones in this sample may be carry-over from other donors' samples.

This clonotype has a count of ten or more. The chain recombines TRBV27 with TRBJ1-3, with D perhaps TRBD1 (6 bases). The CDR3 contains 15 residues. Germline CDR1 and CDR2: MNHEY and SMNVEV (reference sequence). V shed 2 bases and J shed 0 bases, with 8 bases lying between them. CDR3 loop: CASSLGGASGNTIYF. CDR3 nucleotides: TGTGCCAGCAGTTTAGGGGGGGCCTCTGGAAACACCATATATTTT.

The genes are TRBV12-3 or TRBV12-4 and TRBJ2-1; 7 nucleotides agree with TRBD2. Losses at the gene ends were 6 bases for V and 2 bases for J; bases not matched to a gene: 13. The CDR3 loop spans 17 amino acids. This CDR3 is CASRPGGGAGTYNEQFF. As DNA, the CDR3 is TGTGCCAGCAGACCGGGGGGTGGAGCGGGCACCTACAATGAGCAGTTCTTC.

This clonotype was detected only a few times. This rearrangement joins TRBV6-1 to TRBJ2-6, with 7 bases identical to TRBD1. The CDR3 covers 16 residues. CDR1 and CDR2 (germline): MNHNS, SASEGT. V lost 6 bases to trimming and J lost 1 base; unmatched junction nucleotides: 6. This CDR3 reads CASSATGASGANVLTF. The CDR3 nucleotides are TGTGCCAGCAGCGCTACAGGGGCTTCTGGGGCCAACGTCCTGACTTTC.

This chain joins TRBV5-1 and TRBJ1-6; 7 bases are shared with TRBD1. The CDR3 has 15 amino acids. V trimming: 3 bases; J trimming: 4 bases; junction bases outside the gene matches: 4. CDR1 is SGHRS, CDR2 YFSETQ, per germline. The CDR3 DNA sequence: TGCGCCAGCAGCTACGTGGGACAGTATAATTCACCCCTCCACTTT. Residues: CASSYVGQYNSPLHF.

The gene calls are TRBV20-1 and TRBJ2-3; 8 bases align to TRBD1. From germline, CDR1 is DFQATT and CDR2 SNEGSKA (reference sequence). CDR3 length: 15 amino acids. J was trimmed by 2 bases and V by 5 bases; bases with no gene match: 9. The CDR3 region is CSAETGTGYTDTQYF. In DNA form, the CDR3 reads TGCAGTGCTGAAACCGGGACAGGCTACACAGATACGCAGTATTTT.

The J gene is TRBJ2-1, the V gene TRBV7-2; 9 nucleotides agree with TRBD2. Germline V gives CDR1 SGHTA, CDR2 FQGNSA. There are 16 residues in the CDR3. Germline trimming cut 6 bases from V and 1 base from J; bases unmatched to any gene: 7. The CDR3 DNA reads as TGTGCCAGCAGAACTACCCTAGCGGGATCCTACAATGAGCAGTTCTTC. Amino acid sequence: CASRTTLAGSYNEQFF.

This sequence joins TRBV5-1 and TRBJ2-7; unclear D gene. V was clipped by 0 bases and J by 3 bases, with 7 bases between them. The length of the CDR3 is 13 residues. In germline, CDR1 is SGHRS, CDR2 YFSETQ. The CDR3 DNA follows: TGCGCCAGCAGCTTGGGGACGGTCTACGAGCAGTACTTC. It translates to CASSLGTVYEQYF.

This CDR3 reads CASSSLSDTQYF. For the CDR3, the DNA is TGTGCCAGCAGTTCCCTATCGGATACGCAGTATTTT. This sequence joins TRBV28 and TRBJ2-3; D call uncertain. The V end was cut by 4 bases, the J end by 6 bases, with 8 bases between. The germline CDR1 and CDR2 sequences are MDHEN and SYDVKM. This CDR3 is 12 amino acids long.

The chain recombines TRBV9 with TRBJ2-3; TRBD2 agrees at 7 bases. V was pared by 3 bases and J by 0 bases, with 7 bases of the junction left unmatched. The CDR3 consists of 16 residues. Germline assignment: CDR1 SGDLS and CDR2 YYNGEE. CDR3 nucleotides: TGTGCCAGCAGCGGATCTAGCGGCCCTAGCACAGATACGCAGTATTTT. Its protein is CASSGSSGPSTDTQYF.

As concerns this clonotype: An end of the junction does not agree with germline; a read error may underlie this. The chain links TRBV28 to TRBJ1-1, with 8 bases aligning to TRBD1. Germline V CDR1 and CDR2: MDHEN, SYDVKM. This CDR3 region has 17 residues. The CDR3 protein is CASSLTGVGWVNTETFF. The CDR3 bases are TGTGCCAGCAGTTTGACAGGGGTCGGCTGGGTGAACACTGAAACTTTCTTT.

This clonotype was observed a few times. The chain has TRBV10-3 and TRBJ2-3; possibly TRBD2 for D (6 bases). Trimming left V 4 bases short and J 2 bases short, with 16 bases between. Germline assignment: CDR1 ENHRY and CDR2 SYGVKD. The CDR3 spans 16 residues. For the CDR3, the DNA is TGTGCCATCAGTGCTTATTCCGGGCGGGACACAGATACGCAGTATTTT. Protein: CAISAYSGRDTDTQYF.

This clonotype was observed at least ten times. The chain links TRBV3-1 to TRBJ2-7; 7 bases agree with TRBD1. The CDR3 contains 14 residues. Trimming removed 4 bases from V and 2 bases from J; junction bases left unmatched: 5. Germline V gene sequence: CDR1 LGHDT, CDR2 YNNKEL (reference sequence). CDR3 DNA: TGTGCCAGCAGCCGAGGGACAGTCCCCTACGAGCAGTACTTC. This sequence encodes CASSRGTVPYEQYF.

This clonotype turned up a few times. The J gene is TRBJ2-2, the V gene TRBV3-1; 8 positions agree with TRBD2. The CDR3 is made up of 17 amino acids. V lost 6 bases and J lost 5; bases outside the gene matches: 14. Germline loops: CDR1 LGHDT, CDR2 YNNKEL (reference sequence). The CDR3 sequence is CASSTTSGSLGTGELFF. The CDR3 coding sequence is TGTGCCAGCAGTACTACTAGCGGATCCTTAGGAACCGGGGAGCTGTTTTTT.

In DNA form, the CDR3 reads TGCGCCAGCAGCCAATACCGGGACAGCATCTACGAGCAGTACTTC. Residues: CASSQYRDSIYEQYF. The chain uses TRBV4-1 and TRBJ2-7; 7 bases map to TRBD1. J gave up 3 bases and V 2 bases, and 7 bases lay outside the gene matches. CDR1 is MGHRA, CDR2 YSYEKL, per germline. The CDR3 is made up of 15 amino acids.

The rearrangement uses TRBV20-1 and TRBJ1-2; possibly TRBD1 for D (5 bases). V lost 3 bases, J lost 2 bases, and 7 bases lay in between. The germline CDR1 and CDR2 sequences are DFQATT and SNEGSKA (reference sequence). There are 12 residues in the CDR3. For the CDR3, the DNA is TGCAGTGCTAGTGGGGGGAACTATGGCTACACCTTC. This translates into CSASGGNYGYTF.

CDR3 nucleotide sequence: TGTGCCAGCAGTTCGAGGACTAGCGGGAACTACAATGAGCAGTTCTTC. It translates to CASSSRTSGNYNEQFF. The chain combines TRBV6-5 with TRBJ2-1, with 12 bases matching TRBD2. Germline assignment: CDR1 MNHEY and CDR2 SVGAGI. The junction had 4 bases not matched to a gene; V was cut back by 4 bases and J by 3 bases. The CDR3 consists of 16 residues.

The CDR3 reads CASSRGLAGGRNEQFF. The DNA of the CDR3 is TGTGCCAGCAGCCGTGGACTAGCGGGAGGACGGAATGAGCAGTTCTTC. The J gene is TRBJ2-1, the V gene TRBV3-1; the match to TRBD2 covers 14 bases. The CDR3 spans 16 residues. With 4 bases clipped from V and 7 bases from J, the junction kept 6 bases outside the gene matches. The V gene's germline CDR1 is LGHDT and CDR2 YNNKEL (reference sequence).

The rearrangement links TRBV7-2 to TRBJ2-7; 11 bases agree with TRBD2. This CDR3 is 18 amino acids long. Germline V gene sequence: CDR1 SGHTA, CDR2 FQGNSA. The ends lost 2 bases at V and 2 bases at J; junction bases unmatched: 11. The CDR3 DNA follows: TGTGCCAGCAGCTTATCAATGGTAGCGGGAGGGACCGCCTACGAGCAGTACTTC. Its translation: CASSLSMVAGGTAYEQYF.

J is TRBJ2-1 and V is TRBV7-9; TRBD1 agrees at 7 bases. Germline CDR1 reads SEHNR; CDR2 reads FQNEAQ (reference sequence). V lost 9 bases to trimming and J lost 12 bases; unmatched junction nucleotides: 17. The CDR3 spans 14 residues. This chain's CDR3 is CASPPDRLSSRQFF. Here the CDR3 DNA reads TGTGCCAGTCCCCCGGACAGGTTGAGTTCTCGGCAGTTCTTC.